The 29 T cell receptor beta chains reported below all come from one sample, sequenced in a study of OX40 agonist ivuxolimab in advanced cancers. Using immunoSEQ multiplex PCR, the repertoire was profiled, and TCRdb retains in-frame clones only, with some absent. The table lists around 26,000 clones, approximately 81% of them singletons. Here the sequenced sample was CD4+ or CD8+ T cells sorted from blood, taken in a trial of the OX40 agonist ivuxolimab. The source is an adult with an advanced solid tumor such as melanoma, head and neck, liver or kidney cancer.

The chain recombines TRBV6-1 with TRBJ2-1, with D perhaps TRBD1 or TRBD2 (6 bases each). The germline CDR1 and CDR2 sequences are MNHNS and SASEGT. Trimming stripped 8 bases from V and 5 bases from J, with 13 bases between. The CDR3 contains 13 residues. The CDR3 bases are TGTGCCAGCGCGGGACACAGAAACAATGAGCAGTTCTTC. Protein sequence: CASAGHRNNEQFF.

This clone turned up a few times. V is TRBV10-3 and J is TRBJ1-2; D possibly corresponds to TRBD1 (5 bases). The CDR3 runs 14 residues. CDR1 is ENHRY and CDR2 is SYGVKD in the germline V gene. Trimming took off 4 bases at V and 0 bases at J, with 9 bases between the two ends. The chain's CDR3 is CAISVDSSNYGYTF. The CDR3, as DNA: TGTGCCATCAGTGTAGACAGTTCTAACTATGGCTACACCTTC.

This chain uses TRBV29-1 with TRBJ1-5; 7 nucleotides match TRBD1. Germline CDR1 and CDR2: SQVTM and ANQGSEA. The trim removed 6 bases at V and 6 bases at J, leaving 8 bases unmatched. The CDR3 runs to 13 residues. CDR3 coding DNA: TGCAGCGTGGATACAGGGGATGGTCAGCCCCAGCATTTT. It codes for CSVDTGDGQPQHF. The full variable domain, in which reference TRBV29-1 and TRBJ1-5 provide the parts outside the CDR3, is SAVISQKPSRDICQRGTSLTIQCQVDSQVTMMFWYRQQPGQSLTLIATANQGSEATYESGFVIDKFPISRPNLTFSTLTVSNMSPEDSSIYLCSVDTGDGQPQHFGDGTRLSIL.

The chain recombines TRBV4-1 with TRBJ2-5, with 9 bases identical to TRBD2. Germline CDR1 and CDR2: MGHRA and YSYEKL. V lost 1 base and J lost 1; bases outside the gene matches: 7. The CDR3 sequence is 17 residues long. The CDR3 protein is CASSQVKLAGPQETQYF. CDR3 coding DNA: TGCGCCAGCAGCCAAGTCAAACTAGCGGGTCCCCAAGAGACCCAGTACTTC.

This clone was counted only a few times. The gene calls are TRBV7-9 and TRBJ2-2; TRBD1 is a possible D gene (5 bases). The CDR3 loop spans 14 amino acids. The germline V and J ends were trimmed by 4 bases and 5 bases, with 11 bases remaining between them. Germline V CDR1 and CDR2: SEHNR, FQNEAQ (reference sequence). The CDR3 region has the DNA TGTGCCAGCAGCTGGTGGGGCCGAACCGGGGAGCTGTTTTTT. It specifies CASSWWGRTGELFF.

The genes are TRBV7-6 and TRBJ2-1; unclear D gene. V was pared by 4 bases and J by 0 bases, with 13 bases between. The CDR3 has 16 amino acids. The V gene's germline CDR1 is SGHVS and CDR2 FNYEAQ. CDR3 coding DNA: TGTGCCAGCAGCTATTGGCGGTCGAGCTCCTACAATGAGCAGTTCTTC. It encodes CASSYWRSSSYNEQFF.

This rearrangement joins TRBV7-9 to TRBJ2-2, with D perhaps TRBD2 (6 bases). V lost 0 bases, J lost 1 base, and 9 bases lay in between. Germline CDR1 is SEHNR and CDR2 is FQNEAQ (reference sequence). The CDR3 sequence is 16 residues long. The CDR3 nucleotides are TGTGCCAGCAGCTTAGCGCTGGGGGGGAACACCGGGGAGCTGTTTTTT. Amino acids: CASSLALGGNTGELFF.

The CDR3 region is CASSPGHRQETQYF. In nucleotides, the CDR3 is TGTGCCAGCAGCCCGGGACATCGCCAAGAGACCCAGTACTTC. V gene TRBV5-5 combines with J gene TRBJ2-5, with D possibly matching TRBD1 (6 bases). The CDR3 is 14 residues long. Trimming pared 4 bases from V and 1 base from J, leaving 11 bases between. Germline lookup yields CDR1 SGHKS and CDR2 YYEKEE (reference sequence).

The rearrangement uses TRBV10-2 and TRBJ2-7, with D perhaps TRBD1 (6 bases). The ends were cut back, 3 bases at V and 2 bases at J, with 20 bases in the middle. Germline-derived CDR1 and CDR2 are WSHSY and SAAADI. The CDR3 is 17 residues long. The CDR3 here is CASSEIRGLSRTYEQYF. For the CDR3, the DNA is TGCGCCAGCAGTGAAATTAGGGGGTTATCCAGAACCTACGAGCAGTACTTC.

This rearrangement joins TRBV9 to TRBJ2-7; perhaps TRBD2 as D (6 bases). Germline assignment: CDR1 SGDLS and CDR2 YYNGEE. This CDR3 has 14 amino acids. Between the trimmed V and J ends, which lost 2 bases and 6 bases, there was a span of 15 bases. For the CDR3, the DNA is TGTGCCAGCAGCGTTGGAGATCCAGCGGGCGAGCAGTACTTC. The encoded protein is CASSVGDPAGEQYF.

The chain couples TRBV19 to TRBJ2-3, with TRBD1 matching 7 bases. Germline-derived CDR1 and CDR2 are LNHDA and SQIVND (reference sequence). With V trimmed by 6 bases and J by 4 bases, 10 bases remained unmatched. CDR3 length equals 15 residues. The CDR3 is CASSPGTATSDTQYF. CDR3 bases: TGTGCCAGTAGCCCCGGGACAGCGACTTCAGATACGCAGTATTTT.

The gene calls are TRBV4-1 and TRBJ2-5, with TRBD2 matching 11 bases. Germline V lookup: CDR1 MGHRA, CDR2 YSYEKL. This CDR3 spans 15 amino acids. Trimming removed 4 bases from V and 4 bases from J; junction bases left unmatched: 5. The CDR3 is CASSLVAGGLETQYF. The DNA of the CDR3 is TGCGCCAGCAGCCTCGTAGCGGGAGGGCTAGAGACCCAGTACTTC.

By share, this clone counts as medium-sized (0.01 to 0.1%). The V and J genes are TRBV2 and TRBJ1-6; 7 nucleotides align to TRBD1. The CDR3 is 16 amino acids. Germline V gene data show CDR1 as SNHLY and CDR2 as FYNNEI. V was pared by 4 bases and J by 0 bases, with 3 bases of the junction left unmatched. The CDR3 DNA reads TGTGCCAGCAGTGGAGGGACAGCCTCCTATAATTCACCCCTCCACTTT. This translates into CASSGGTASYNSPLHF.

The chain uses TRBV9 and TRBJ1-2, with 10 bases fitting TRBD1. Germline CDR1 is SGDLS and CDR2 is YYNGEE. CDR3 length: 17 residues. The V gene end was trimmed by 4 bases and the J gene end by 1 base; junction bases not matched to a gene: 10. The CDR3 sequence is CASSPEGTGDVNYGYTF. CDR3 DNA sequence: TGTGCCAGCAGCCCCGAAGGGACAGGGGATGTTAACTATGGCTACACCTTC.

The CDR3 bases are TGTGCCAGCAGTGAAATGGGCTACAGGGGGCGCTCAGATACGCAGTATTTT. Protein product: CASSEMGYRGRSDTQYF. The chain carries TRBV2 and TRBJ2-3; 9 positions agree with TRBD1. CDR3 length equals 17 residues. V was clipped by 2 bases and J by 4 bases; unmatched bases: 10. Germline CDR1 is SNHLY and CDR2 is FYNNEI.

This chain uses TRBV29-1 with TRBJ2-1; TRBD2 matches 13 bases. Germline V gene data show CDR1 as SQVTM and CDR2 as ANQGSEA. The CDR3 loop spans 14 amino acids. The V and J ends lost 4 bases and 7 bases, in that order; junction bases with no gene match: 4. CDR3 loop: CSVGMTSGRNEQFF. The CDR3 coding sequence is TGCAGCGTTGGTATGACTAGCGGGAGGAATGAGCAGTTCTTC.

The rearrangement uses TRBV7-9 and TRBJ2-1, with D perhaps given as TRBD1 or TRBD2 (5 bases each). The CDR3 has 16 residues. The germline V gene encodes CDR1 SEHNR and CDR2 FQNEAQ (reference sequence). Trimming shortened V by 4 bases and J by 4 bases, and 17 bases separated the two germline ends. CDR3 in amino acids: CASSSPRTGPYNEQFF. The CDR3 nucleotides read TGTGCCAGCAGCTCCCCTCGCACGGGACCTTACAATGAGCAGTTCTTC. Complete variable domain (other parts from reference TRBV7-9 and TRBJ2-1): DTGVSQNPRHKITKRGQNVTFRCDPISEHNRLYWYRQTLGQGPEFLTYFQNEAQLEKSRLLSDRFSAERPKGSFSTLEIQRTEQGDSAMYLCASSSPRTGPYNEQFFGPGTRLTVL.

Only one count was recorded for this clone. J is TRBJ2-3 and V is TRBV19, with TRBD2 matching 8 bases. V shed 7 bases, J shed 0 bases, and the junction held 6 bases outside the gene matches. The CDR3 runs to 15 residues. Germline CDR1 reads LNHDA; CDR2 reads SQIVND (reference sequence). CDR3 nucleotide sequence: TGTGCCAGTAAACTAGCGGATACTAGCACAGATACGCAGTATTTT. Translating it yields CASKLADTSTDTQYF.

This chain joins TRBV5-1 and TRBJ1-1; no firm D call. The CDR3 extends over 15 amino acids. Deletions cut 3 bases from V and 0 bases from J, with 12 bases between. The germline CDR1 and CDR2 sequences are SGHRS and YFSETQ. The CDR3 DNA reads as TGCGCCAGCAGCTCCCAGACGGCCATGAACACTGAAGCTTTCTTT. Translating it yields CASSSQTAMNTEAFF.

CDR3 residues: CASSVAGGKYNEQFF. As DNA, the CDR3 is TGTGCCAGCAGTGTAGCGGGAGGGAAGTACAATGAGCAGTTCTTC. The V call is TRBV6-1, the J call TRBJ2-1; TRBD2 aligns across 11 bases. V gave up 4 bases and J gave up 4 bases; unmatched junction bases: 3. This CDR3 is built from 15 residues. Germline CDR1 MNHNS, CDR2 SASEGT.

This chain links TRBV7-9 with TRBJ1-3, with TRBD1 as a possible D gene (5 bases). This CDR3 region has 15 residues. With 1 base removed from V and 3 bases from J, the gap between germline ends came to 10 bases. Germline assignment: CDR1 SEHNR and CDR2 FQNEAQ (reference sequence). Here the CDR3 reads CASSLDGGIGNTIYF. In DNA, the CDR3 is TGTGCCAGCAGCTTAGACGGGGGTATTGGAAACACCATATATTTT.

This clone was recorded only once. The chain links TRBV5-6 to TRBJ2-1; 8 bases line up with TRBD2. Germline V gives CDR1 SGHDT, CDR2 YYEEEE. The CDR3 is 17 residues long. V shed 0 bases, J shed 4 bases, and the junction held 9 bases outside the gene matches. The CDR3 region is CASSLAPGLEEYNEQFF. In DNA form, the CDR3 reads TGTGCCAGCAGCTTGGCGCCGGGACTAGAAGAATACAATGAGCAGTTCTTC.

This chain links TRBV28 with TRBJ1-1; D is possibly TRBD1 (5 bases). Trimming took off 4 bases at V and 5 bases at J, with 11 bases between the two ends. Germline loops: CDR1 MDHEN, CDR2 SYDVKM. The CDR3 extends over 13 amino acids. CDR3 DNA sequence: TGTGCCAGCAGTTACCGAGGGGAGACTGAAGCTTTCTTT. Protein: CASSYRGETEAFF.

This clone has only one observation. The chain recombines TRBV9 with TRBJ1-3; tentatively, D is TRBD1 (5 bases). The V gene's germline CDR1 is SGDLS and CDR2 YYNGEE. The V and J ends lost 3 bases and 0 bases respectively, with 13 bases between them. CDR3 size: 16 residues. The CDR3 DNA sequence: TGTGCCAGCAGCGAGAGACAGACTGACTCTGGAAACACCATATATTTT. It yields the protein CASSERQTDSGNTIYF.

The rearrangement links TRBV4-1 to TRBJ2-1; TRBD2 matches 7 bases. Germline CDR1 reads MGHRA; CDR2 reads YSYEKL. This CDR3 spans 16 amino acids. After removal of 0 bases from V and 8 bases from J, the junction contained 10 bases not matched to a gene. The CDR3 loop reads CASSQEVSSGADEQFF. The CDR3 nucleotides read TGCGCCAGCAGCCAAGAAGTATCCAGCGGGGCGGATGAGCAGTTCTTC.

The chain joins TRBV9 to TRBJ2-7; D is undetermined. The CDR3 loop spans 14 amino acids. Germline V gene lookup returns CDR1 SGDLS and CDR2 YYNGEE. V lost 0 bases, J lost 0 bases, and 7 bases lay in between. The CDR3 loop reads CASSVEQTSYEQYF. In nucleotides, the CDR3 is TGTGCCAGCAGCGTAGAACAGACCTCCTACGAGCAGTACTTC.

This clone was observed a single time. The V and J genes are TRBV2 and TRBJ1-4; weak D call: TRBD1 (6 bases). The CDR3 loop spans 17 amino acids. Germline lookup yields CDR1 SNHLY and CDR2 FYNNEI. V lost 1 base and J lost 3, with 15 bases in between. The CDR3 spells CASSEGVTGTPNEKLFF. DNA of the CDR3: TGTGCCAGCAGTGAAGGGGTAACAGGGACACCTAATGAAAAACTGTTTTTT.

This clone rates as medium-sized. The chain carries TRBV7-9 and TRBJ1-5; D remains ambiguous. V was pared by 5 bases and J by 5 bases, with 7 bases between. The CDR3 extends over 12 amino acids. CDR1 and CDR2 from the germline V gene are SEHNR and FQNEAQ (reference sequence). The CDR3 coding sequence is TGTGCCAGCAGCGATCAGGATCAGCCCCAGCATTTT. Translating it yields CASSDQDQPQHF.

This chain connects TRBV21-1 to TRBJ1-1; the table gives TRBD1 as D, unverified against the DNA. TRBV21-1 is flagged as a pseudogene. This CDR3 has 14 residues. The CDR3 DNA follows: TGTGCCAGCAGCAAAAGACACGTGAACACTGAAGCTTTCTTT. Amino acid sequence: CASSKRHVNTEAFF.